Shown below are 9 T cell receptor beta chains from a single sample sequenced in a study of cytomegalovirus exposure and HLA in healthy donors. This PCR relied on a set of 60 Vbeta primers and 13 Jbeta primers. The repertoire was sequenced with immunoSEQ multiplex PCR; TCRdb's copy has only in-frame clones and lacks some. The sample lists about 73,000 clones, over 70% occurring once. Source material: PBMCs. Receptors originate from a man in his 70s in good health and CMV-seronegative.

The chain recombines TRBV19 with TRBJ1-5; the match to TRBD1 covers 8 bases. The CDR3 is 15 amino acids. V lost 6 bases and J lost 4; bases outside the gene matches: 8. CDR1 and CDR2 (germline): LNHDA, SQIVND (reference sequence). This chain's CDR3 is CASRSQGAKNQPQHF. The CDR3 DNA reads TGTGCCAGTAGGAGTCAGGGGGCTAAGAATCAGCCCCAGCATTTT.

The chain is built from TRBV5-6 and TRBJ2-1, with 10 bases that match TRBD2. V shed 3 bases, J shed 8 bases, and the junction held 5 bases outside the gene matches. Germline-derived CDR1 and CDR2 are SGHDT and YYEEEE. The CDR3 sequence is 14 residues long. This CDR3 is CASSSAGGPYEQFF. CDR3 sequence (DNA): TGTGCCAGCAGCTCAGCGGGGGGGCCCTATGAGCAGTTCTTC.

The chain combines TRBV7-2 with TRBJ1-3; D unclear. Trimming cost V 2 bases and J 3 bases, with 14 bases left between them. CDR3 length equals 16 residues. Looked up from germline, CDR1 is SGHTA and CDR2 is FQGNSA. CDR3 region: CASSLIFLSYGNTIYF. CDR3 DNA sequence: TGTGCCAGCAGCTTAATATTTCTGAGTTATGGAAACACCATATATTTT.

The chain carries TRBV5-4 and TRBJ2-5; 11 bases are shared with TRBD2. Trimming removed 4 bases from V and 2 bases from J; junction bases left unmatched: 4. The length of the CDR3 is 15 residues. Germline V gives CDR1 SGHNT, CDR2 YYREEE (reference sequence). CDR3 residues: CASSSGTSGQETQYF. In DNA form, the CDR3 reads TGTGCCAGCAGCAGTGGGACTAGCGGACAAGAGACCCAGTACTTC.

This clone was counted a single time. This chain joins TRBV6-4 and TRBJ2-2; weak D call: TRBD2 (5 bases). V lost 7 bases and J 2 bases, leaving 11 bases between the germline ends. CDR3 length equals 14 residues. CDR1 and CDR2 from the germline V gene are MRHNA and SNTAGT. This CDR3 reads CASKRSTNTGELFF. The CDR3 DNA reads TGTGCCAGCAAGCGGAGTACTAACACCGGGGAGCTGTTTTTT.

The chain carries TRBV27 and TRBJ2-1; 13 bases line up with TRBD2. The CDR3 is made up of 19 amino acids. The V gene end was trimmed by 4 bases and the J gene end by 0 bases; junction bases not matched to a gene: 9. Germline CDR1 is MNHEY and CDR2 is SMNVEV (reference sequence). The CDR3 here is CASSSQYRTSGSSYNEQFF. CDR3 nucleotides: TGTGCCAGCAGTTCCCAGTATAGGACTAGCGGGAGCTCCTACAATGAGCAGTTCTTC.

In DNA, the CDR3 is TGTGCCAGCAGCCAACCGGGTACAGGGGTGGTGCAGTTCTTC. Its protein product is CASSQPGTGVVQFF. The gene calls are TRBV14 and TRBJ2-1, with TRBD1 identical over 7 bases. Per the germline V gene, CDR1 is SGHDN and CDR2 is FVKESK. After removal of 2 bases from V and 12 bases from J, the junction contained 10 bases not matched to a gene. There are 14 residues in the CDR3.

This rearrangement joins TRBV5-1 to TRBJ2-5; the D gene is possibly TRBD1 (6 bases). TRBJ2-7 explains the end of the DNA better; the J call may be wrong. The germline CDR1 and CDR2 sequences are SGHRS and YFSETQ. The CDR3 loop spans 14 amino acids. The CDR3 is CASSLTGTLDEQYF. CDR3 coding DNA: TGCGCCAGCAGCTTGACCGGGACACTCGACGAGCAGTACTTC.

This chain uses TRBV30 with TRBJ2-7, with TRBD2 identical over 8 bases. The CDR3 covers 15 residues. The V segment lost 5 bases and the J segment 2 bases; nucleotides outside the gene matches: 11. In germline, CDR1 is GTSNPN, CDR2 SVGIG (reference sequence). The CDR3 sequence: CAWGGRAGAAYEQYF. For the CDR3, the DNA is TGTGCCTGGGGAGGGCGAGCGGGGGCCGCCTACGAGCAGTACTTC.